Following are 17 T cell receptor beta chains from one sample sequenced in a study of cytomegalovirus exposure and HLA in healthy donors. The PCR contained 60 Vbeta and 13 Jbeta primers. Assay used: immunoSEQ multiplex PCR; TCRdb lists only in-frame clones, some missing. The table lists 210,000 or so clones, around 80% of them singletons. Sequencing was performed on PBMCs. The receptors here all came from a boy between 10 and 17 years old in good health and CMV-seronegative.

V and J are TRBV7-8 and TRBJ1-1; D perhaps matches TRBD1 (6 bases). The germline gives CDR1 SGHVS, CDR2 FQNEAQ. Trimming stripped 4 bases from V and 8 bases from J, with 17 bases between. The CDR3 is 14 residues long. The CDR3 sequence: CASSSWGQEWEAFF. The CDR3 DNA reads TGTGCCAGCAGCTCCTGGGGGCAGGAATGGGAAGCTTTCTTT.

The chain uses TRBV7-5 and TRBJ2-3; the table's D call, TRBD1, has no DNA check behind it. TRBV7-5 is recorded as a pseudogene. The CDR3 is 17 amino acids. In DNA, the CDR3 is TGTGTCAGAAGCTTAACAGGGGCACGGGCCTTGGAAGATACGCAGTATTTT. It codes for CVRSLTGARALEDTQYF.

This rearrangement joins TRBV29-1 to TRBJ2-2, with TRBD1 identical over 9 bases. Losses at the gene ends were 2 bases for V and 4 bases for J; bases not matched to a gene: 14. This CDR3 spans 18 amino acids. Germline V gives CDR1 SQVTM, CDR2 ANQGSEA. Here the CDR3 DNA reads TGCAGCGTTGAAACCGGGGACAGGGACCCCACAGGCACCGGGGAGCTGTTTTTT. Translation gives CSVETGDRDPTGTGELFF.

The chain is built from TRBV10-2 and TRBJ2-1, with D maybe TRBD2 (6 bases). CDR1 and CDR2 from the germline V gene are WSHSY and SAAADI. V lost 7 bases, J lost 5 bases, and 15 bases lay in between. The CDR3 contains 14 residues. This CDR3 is CASIKDWGDNEQFF. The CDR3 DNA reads TGCGCCAGCATCAAAGACTGGGGGGACAATGAGCAGTTCTTC.

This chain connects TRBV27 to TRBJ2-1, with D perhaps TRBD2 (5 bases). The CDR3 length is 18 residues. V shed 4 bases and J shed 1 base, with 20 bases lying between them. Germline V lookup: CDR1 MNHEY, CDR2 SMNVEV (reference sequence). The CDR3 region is CASSWVGLAQRSYNEQFF. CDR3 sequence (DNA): TGTGCCAGCAGTTGGGTAGGACTCGCGCAGCGGTCCTACAATGAGCAGTTCTTC.

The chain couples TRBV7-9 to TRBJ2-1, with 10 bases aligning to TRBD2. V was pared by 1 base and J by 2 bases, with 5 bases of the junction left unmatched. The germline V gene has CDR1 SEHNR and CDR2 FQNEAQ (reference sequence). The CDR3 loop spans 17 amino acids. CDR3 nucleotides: TGTGCCAGCAGCTTAGGCCTAGCGGGGGATACCTACAATGAGCAGTTCTTC. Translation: CASSLGLAGDTYNEQFF.

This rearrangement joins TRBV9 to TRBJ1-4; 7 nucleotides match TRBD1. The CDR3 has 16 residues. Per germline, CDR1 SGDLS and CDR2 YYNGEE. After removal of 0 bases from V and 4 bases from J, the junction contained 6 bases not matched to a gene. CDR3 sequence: CASSVDRGQNNEKLFF. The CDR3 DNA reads TGTGCCAGCAGCGTAGACCGGGGACAGAATAATGAAAAACTGTTTTTT.

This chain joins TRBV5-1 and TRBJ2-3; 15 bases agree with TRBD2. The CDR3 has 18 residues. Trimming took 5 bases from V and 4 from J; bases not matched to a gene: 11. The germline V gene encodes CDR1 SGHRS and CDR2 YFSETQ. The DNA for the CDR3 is TGCGCCAGCAGTCGAGGACTAGCGGGGGGGCCTGTGGCAGATACGCAGTATTTT. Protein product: CASSRGLAGGPVADTQYF. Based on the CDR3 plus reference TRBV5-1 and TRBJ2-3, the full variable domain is KAGVTQTPRYLIKTRGQQVTLSCSPISGHRSVSWYQQTPGQGLQFLFEYFSETQRNKGNFPGRFSGRQFSNSRSEMNVSTLELGDSALYLCASSRGLAGGPVADTQYFGPGTRLTVL.

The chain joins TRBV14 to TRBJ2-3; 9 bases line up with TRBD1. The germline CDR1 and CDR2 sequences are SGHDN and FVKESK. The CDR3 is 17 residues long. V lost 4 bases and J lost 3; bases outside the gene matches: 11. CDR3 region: CASSPQDRGIGTDTQYF. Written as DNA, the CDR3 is TGTGCCAGCAGCCCGCAGGACAGGGGAATCGGAACAGATACGCAGTATTTT.

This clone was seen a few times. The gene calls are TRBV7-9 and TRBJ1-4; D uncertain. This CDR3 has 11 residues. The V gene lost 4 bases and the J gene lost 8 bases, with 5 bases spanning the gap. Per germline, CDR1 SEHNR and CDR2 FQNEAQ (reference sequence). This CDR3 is CASSSREKLFF. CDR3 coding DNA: TGTGCCAGCAGCTCGCGGGAAAAACTGTTTTTT.

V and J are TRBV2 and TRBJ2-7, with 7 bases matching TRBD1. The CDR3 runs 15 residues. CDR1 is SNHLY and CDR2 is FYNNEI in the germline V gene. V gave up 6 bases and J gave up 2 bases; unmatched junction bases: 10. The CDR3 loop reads CASSLGTDLTYEQYF. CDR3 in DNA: TGTGCCAGCAGCCTGGGGACAGACCTTACCTACGAGCAGTACTTC.

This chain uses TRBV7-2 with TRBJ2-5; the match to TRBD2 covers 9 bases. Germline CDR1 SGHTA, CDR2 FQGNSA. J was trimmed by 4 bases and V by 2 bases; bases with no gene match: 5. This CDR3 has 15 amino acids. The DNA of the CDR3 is TGTGCCAGCAGCTTACTAGCGGGAATGGTAGAGACCCAGTACTTC. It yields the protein CASSLLAGMVETQYF.

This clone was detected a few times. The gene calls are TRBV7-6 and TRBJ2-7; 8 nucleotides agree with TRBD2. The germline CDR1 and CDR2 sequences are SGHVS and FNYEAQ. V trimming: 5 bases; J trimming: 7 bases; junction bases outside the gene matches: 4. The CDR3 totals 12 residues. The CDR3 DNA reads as TGTGCCAGCAGCCCCACGGGGGGGGAGCAGTACTTC. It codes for CASSPTGGEQYF.

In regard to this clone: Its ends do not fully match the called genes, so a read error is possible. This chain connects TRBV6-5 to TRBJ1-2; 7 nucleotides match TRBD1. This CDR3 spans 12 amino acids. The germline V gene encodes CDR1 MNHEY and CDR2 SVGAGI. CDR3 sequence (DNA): TGCACCACCACCGACAGGGCCGGGGGCTACCCCTTC. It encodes CTTTDRAGGYPF.

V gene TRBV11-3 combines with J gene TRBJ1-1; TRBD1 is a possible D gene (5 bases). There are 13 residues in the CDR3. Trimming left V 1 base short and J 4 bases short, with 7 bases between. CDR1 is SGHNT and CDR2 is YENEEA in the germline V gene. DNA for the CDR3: TGTGCCAGCAGCTTAGGCAGGGCCACTGAAGCTTTCTTT. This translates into CASSLGRATEAFF.

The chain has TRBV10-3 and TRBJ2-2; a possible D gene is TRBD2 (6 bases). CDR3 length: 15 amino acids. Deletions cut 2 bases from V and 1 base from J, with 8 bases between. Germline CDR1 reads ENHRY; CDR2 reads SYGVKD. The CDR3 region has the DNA TGTGCCATCAGTGAGCTAGCGAGGAACACCGGGGAGCTGTTTTTT. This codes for CAISELARNTGELFF.

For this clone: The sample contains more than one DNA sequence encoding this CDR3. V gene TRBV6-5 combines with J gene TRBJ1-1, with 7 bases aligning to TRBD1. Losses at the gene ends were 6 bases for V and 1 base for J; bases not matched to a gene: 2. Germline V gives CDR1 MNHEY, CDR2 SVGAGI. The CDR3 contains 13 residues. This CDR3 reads CASRRQGNTEAFF. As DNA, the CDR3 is TGTGCCAGCAGACGACAGGGGAACACTGAAGCTTTCTTT.